The 27 T cell receptor beta chains below were found in one sample sequenced in a study of blood T cell repertoires in COVID-19. The assay was immunoSEQ multiplex PCR, and TCRdb's table has in-frame clones only and misses some. The data hold hundreds of thousands of clones, with approximately 85% observed a single time. The source material was PBMCs or T cells enriched from blood (not recorded which). These receptors were obtained from a man aged 25 to 40 who had recovered from COVID-19.

The chain recombines TRBV19 with TRBJ1-2, with 8 bases fitting TRBD1. The junction had 8 bases not matched to a gene; V was cut back by 1 base and J by 1 base. Germline CDR1 LNHDA, CDR2 SQIVND (reference sequence). The CDR3 contains 17 residues. CDR3 coding DNA: TGTGCCAGTAGTATAGCTGGACAGGGACGGGGTAACTATGGCTACACCTTC. It encodes CASSIAGQGRGNYGYTF.

This rearrangement joins TRBV5-4 to TRBJ1-1; the D gene is possibly TRBD1 (5 bases). The germline V gene has CDR1 SGHNT and CDR2 YYREEE (reference sequence). Trimming stripped 3 bases from V and 6 bases from J, with 18 bases between. There are 15 residues in the CDR3. CDR3 region: CASSSNKVRVSEAFF. The CDR3 nucleotides are TGTGCCAGCAGCTCAAACAAGGTCAGGGTCTCTGAAGCTTTCTTT.

This clone was detected only a few times. The rearrangement uses TRBV3-1 (or the pseudogene TRBV3-2) and TRBJ1-1; maybe TRBD1 (6 bases). The length of the CDR3 is 16 residues. Between the trimmed V and J ends, which lost 6 bases and 0 bases, there was a span of 17 bases. From germline, CDR1 is LGHDT and CDR2 YNNKEL (reference sequence). The CDR3 nucleotides are TGTGCCAGCAGGCGAGCAGGGGCAATGTTGAACACTGAAGCTTTCTTT. Amino acids: CASRRAGAMLNTEAFF.

V and J are TRBV2 and TRBJ1-4, with D perhaps matching TRBD1 (5 bases). Germline loops: CDR1 SNHLY, CDR2 FYNNEI. This CDR3 has 11 amino acids. V was cut by 11 bases and J by 7 bases, with 11 bases left in between. CDR3 coding DNA: TGTGCCTCCTCCACAGGTGAAAAACTGTTTTTT. It is translated as CASSTGEKLFF.

This chain joins TRBV6-2 or TRBV6-3 and TRBJ1-2, with unresolved D. CDR1 is MNHEY, CDR2 SVGEGT, per germline. Trimming took 2 bases from V and 2 from J, leaving 6 bases between them. This CDR3 spans 13 amino acids. CDR3 sequence: CASSYRENYGYTF. Written as DNA, the CDR3 is TGTGCCAGCAGTTACAGGGAGAACTATGGCTACACCTTC.

The V and J genes are TRBV3-1 (or the pseudogene TRBV3-2) and TRBJ1-1; TRBD1 is a possible D gene (5 bases). Trimming removed 4 bases at V and 3 bases at J, with 15 bases between. CDR3 length: 15 amino acids. Germline V CDR1 and CDR2: LGHDT, YNNKEL (reference sequence). The CDR3 DNA is TGTGCCAGCAGCCCCGTCTCAGGGTTCGACACTGAAGCTTTCTTT. Amino acid sequence: CASSPVSGFDTEAFF.

The chain employs TRBV4-3 and TRBJ1-1; TRBD1 matches at 7 bases. Germline CDR1 reads LGHNA; CDR2 reads YSLEER. The CDR3 extends over 14 amino acids. V shed 3 bases, J shed 3 bases, and the junction held 4 bases outside the gene matches. CDR3 nucleotides: TGCGCCAGCAGCCAGGAAACAGGGGACACTGAAGCTTTCTTT. It translates to CASSQETGDTEAFF.

This clone was counted only a few times. The V gene is TRBV7-2, the J gene TRBJ2-3; 8 positions agree with TRBD2. Losses at the gene ends were 5 bases for V and 2 bases for J; bases not matched to a gene: 9. Germline values: CDR1 SGHTA, CDR2 FQGNSA. This CDR3 contains 16 residues. The CDR3 sequence: CASSPWAGGITDTQYF. For the CDR3, the DNA is TGTGCCAGCAGCCCATGGGCGGGGGGTATCACAGATACGCAGTATTTT.

The V and J genes are TRBV3-1 (or the pseudogene TRBV3-2) and TRBJ2-1; D is perhaps TRBD2 (5 bases). From germline, CDR1 is LGHDT and CDR2 YNNKEL (reference sequence). The CDR3 has 15 residues. Trimming took 4 bases from V and 3 from J, leaving 13 bases between them. This CDR3 reads CASSPVGSSYNEQFF. As DNA, the CDR3 is TGTGCCAGCAGCCCGGTAGGGAGCAGCTACAATGAGCAGTTCTTC.

The V and J genes are TRBV3-1 (or the pseudogene TRBV3-2) and TRBJ1-4; D ambiguous. V was clipped by 4 bases and J by 8 bases, with 8 bases between them. The CDR3 totals 12 residues. The germline CDR1 and CDR2 sequences are LGHDT and YNNKEL (reference sequence). The CDR3 loop is CASSRLREKLFF. CDR3 sequence (DNA): TGTGCCAGCAGCCGCCTACGCGAAAAACTGTTTTTT.

This chain joins TRBV15 and TRBJ1-5, with 10 nucleotides matching TRBD1. The CDR3 has 16 amino acids. Germline V gene data show CDR1 as LNHNV and CDR2 as YYDKDF (reference sequence). The V and J ends lost 1 base and 1 base, in that order; junction bases with no gene match: 1. In DNA form, the CDR3 reads TGTGCCACCAGCAGAGGGACAGGGGGGAGCAATCAGCCCCAGCATTTT. Its translation is CATSRGTGGSNQPQHF.

This rearrangement joins TRBV2 to TRBJ1-4; D perhaps matches TRBD1 (5 bases). The CDR3 covers 15 residues. Per germline, CDR1 SNHLY and CDR2 FYNNEI. Trimming pared 7 bases from V and 0 bases from J, leaving 12 bases between. CDR3 protein: CASKTDSSTNEKLFF. CDR3 nucleotide sequence: TGTGCCAGCAAAACCGACAGTTCAACTAATGAAAAACTGTTTTTT.

This chain links TRBV6-1 with TRBJ1-2; no reliable D call. Germline lookup yields CDR1 MNHNS and CDR2 SASEGT. The CDR3 is 16 amino acids. V was shortened by 0 bases and J by 4 bases, with 15 bases between the two germline ends. Written as DNA, the CDR3 is TGTGCCAGCAGTGAAGCGGCCGGGTTTCTGGGCTATGGCTACACCTTC. Protein: CASSEAAGFLGYGYTF.

This chain uses TRBV2 with TRBJ1-3, with TRBD1 as a possible D gene (5 bases). Germline V gene sequence: CDR1 SNHLY, CDR2 FYNNEI. The CDR3 contains 15 residues. V was trimmed by 3 bases and J by 4 bases, leaving 13 bases between them. DNA of the CDR3: TGTGCCAGCAGTGATTTATCAGGGCCCGGAAACACCATATATTTT. This codes for CASSDLSGPGNTIYF.

This rearrangement joins TRBV28 to TRBJ1-5, with D possibly TRBD1 on 5 matching bases. CDR3 size: 16 residues. Per the germline V gene, CDR1 is MDHEN and CDR2 is SYDVKM. Trimming stripped 4 bases from V and 3 bases from J, with 16 bases between. The CDR3 region has the DNA TGTGCCAGCAGTTGGGGGGGAGCCGGGGTCAATCAGCCCCAGCATTTT. It codes for CASSWGGAGVNQPQHF.

The genes are TRBV7-9 and TRBJ1-5, with D perhaps TRBD1 (5 bases). This CDR3 contains 12 residues. CDR1 and CDR2 (germline): SEHNR, FQNEAQ (reference sequence). V was trimmed by 4 bases and J by 7 bases, leaving 8 bases between them. As DNA, the CDR3 is TGTGCCAGCAGCTCGACAGCCCAGCCCCAGCATTTT. It encodes CASSSTAQPQHF.

The chain combines TRBV7-9 with TRBJ1-2, with 10 bases identical to TRBD1. The germline gives CDR1 SEHNR, CDR2 FQNEAQ (reference sequence). The CDR3 sequence is 15 residues long. V gave up 0 bases and J gave up 4 bases; unmatched junction bases: 2. The CDR3 DNA follows: TGTGCCAGCAGCTTAGCCGGGACAGGGGCCTATGGCTACACCTTC. Its protein product is CASSLAGTGAYGYTF.

The chain has TRBV27 and TRBJ1-6; 9 nucleotides line up with TRBD1. CDR1 MNHEY and CDR2 SMNVEV come from the germline V gene (reference sequence). With 6 bases clipped from V and 9 bases from J, the junction kept 15 bases outside the gene matches. There are 17 residues in the CDR3. CDR3 region: CASSKITTGTGFSPLHF. CDR3 coding DNA: TGTGCCAGCAGCAAAATTACGACCGGGACAGGGTTTTCACCCCTCCACTTT.

V usage is TRBV7-3 and J usage is TRBJ2-1, with 16 bases fitting TRBD2. Germline V gene lookup returns CDR1 SGHTA and CDR2 FQGTGA. The trim removed 5 bases at V and 7 bases at J, leaving 2 bases unmatched. The CDR3 has 15 residues. The CDR3 loop reads CASSPGLAGGNEQFF. In DNA, the CDR3 is TGTGCCAGCAGCCCGGGACTAGCGGGGGGGAATGAGCAGTTCTTC.

The chain couples TRBV5-4 to TRBJ1-2, with D possibly matching TRBD1 (5 bases). The CDR3 runs to 13 residues. CDR1 is SGHNT, CDR2 YYREEE, per germline (reference sequence). Trimming removed 2 bases from V and 4 bases from J, with 9 bases in between. CDR3 DNA sequence: TGTGCCAGCAGCTTCCAGGGACTCTATGGCTACACCTTC. Translated: CASSFQGLYGYTF. Based on the CDR3 plus reference TRBV5-4 and TRBJ1-2, the full variable domain is ETGVTQSPTHLIKTRGQQVTLRCSSQSGHNTVSWYQQALGQGPQFIFQYYREEENGRGNFPPRFSGLQFPNYSSELNVNALELDDSALYLCASSFQGLYGYTFGSGTRLTVV.

This chain links TRBV21-1 with TRBJ2-5; the table names TRBD2, a call not compared with the DNA. TRBV21-1 is listed as a pseudogene. The CDR3 sequence is 20 residues long. The CDR3 DNA reads as TGTGCCAGCAGCAAAGAATACGGAGGACTAGCGGGGGGTAGACAAGAGACCCAGTACTTC. The encoded protein is CASSKEYGGLAGGRQETQYF.

This rearrangement joins TRBV4-2 to TRBJ1-1; a possible D gene is TRBD1 (5 bases). CDR1 is LGHNA and CDR2 is YNFKEQ in the germline V gene. The CDR3 loop spans 15 amino acids. Trimming removed 4 bases from V and 7 bases from J, with 19 bases in between. CDR3 region: CASSPTPSGFDEAFF. For the CDR3, the DNA is TGTGCCAGCAGCCCAACCCCTTCAGGGTTCGATGAAGCTTTCTTT.

The CDR3 protein is CASSYGRGGNEQFF. In DNA, the CDR3 is TGTGCCAGCAGTTACGGGCGGGGGGGCAATGAGCAGTTCTTC. This chain connects TRBV6-5 to TRBJ2-1, with 9 bases lining up with TRBD2. The CDR3 sequence is 14 residues long. V was clipped by 2 bases and J by 6 bases; unmatched bases: 2. In germline, CDR1 is MNHEY, CDR2 SVGAGI.

The V call is TRBV4-1, the J call TRBJ2-4, with 7 bases identical to TRBD1. Germline-derived CDR1 and CDR2 are MGHRA and YSYEKL. Losses at the gene ends were 2 bases for V and 3 bases for J; bases not matched to a gene: 16. The CDR3 has 19 amino acids. The CDR3 here is CASSQQFGDSKLSKNIQYF. In DNA form, the CDR3 reads TGCGCCAGCAGCCAACAATTTGGGGACAGCAAACTCAGCAAAAACATTCAGTACTTC.

This clone has only one observation. The chain carries TRBV15 and TRBJ2-1; 15 positions agree with TRBD2. Trimming at V came to 5 bases and at J to 7 bases, leaving 6 bases not matched to a gene. CDR1 and CDR2 from the germline V gene are LNHNV and YYDKDF (reference sequence). There are 16 residues in the CDR3. The CDR3 DNA reads as TGTGCCACCAGCGCCCCGGGACTAGCGGGGGGTAATGAGCAGTTCTTC. The encoded protein is CATSAPGLAGGNEQFF.

This chain links TRBV21-1 with TRBJ1-5. TRBV21-1 is reported as a pseudogene. The CDR3 sequence is 18 residues long. The CDR3 sequence is CASSKERFGPRGAQPQHF. The CDR3 DNA reads as TGTGCCAGCAGCAAAGAAAGGTTCGGGCCTCGGGGGGCTCAGCCCCAGCATTTT.

This chain connects TRBV11-1 to TRBJ1-1; D might be TRBD1 (6 bases). The V gene lost 3 bases and the J gene lost 1 base, with 12 bases spanning the gap. Germline V CDR1 and CDR2: SGHAT, FQDESV (reference sequence). The CDR3 has 15 residues. This chain's CDR3 is CASSLGRGANTEAFF. CDR3 bases: TGTGCCAGCAGCTTGGGCAGGGGAGCGAACACTGAAGCTTTCTTT.